The present entry profiles one T cell receptor beta chain with its context. Which antigen it targets is not known. One base away there is no much larger clone; base qualities are not given. The entry originates in a study of shared T cell receptors in the human thymus (dated by TCRdb to about 2021). For context, the study as a whole: The study investigated the way shared, self-reactive T-cell receptor alpha chains are produced in the human thymus.

Clipping removes 3 bases from V and 5 bases from J, with 16 as the unmatched junction base count. The CDR3 sequence holds 18 residues, the cysteine and phenylalanine included. The retained sequence is limited to the CDR3, 54 bases, with the frame set at the first base. CDR1 and CDR2, looked up from the germline V gene (reference sequence), are LNHNV and YYDKDF. Receptors were amplified or captured by the immunoSEQ multiplex PCR assay. In its TCRdb copy, this immuneACCESS table keeps in-frame sequences only and misses some clones. Where compared with another copy, unresolved V genes explain less than half of these, and the others have no known cause. The table for this sample lists over 350,000 clones; roughly 94% of them were counted only once. The ten largest clonotypes hold approximately 0.018% of the sample.

The sequence was collected from a human donor. The V gene is TRBV15 and the J gene is TRBJ1-2; 9 of the junction bases match TRBD1. Input material: thymocytes. The base sequence is TGTGCCACCAGCAGGCCCAAAGGATCAGACAGGGGGGCGTATGGCTACACCTTC. The resulting protein is CATSRPKGSDRGAYGYTF.